Below, 18 T cell receptor beta chains from the same sample are listed, as sequenced in a study of beta chain features in type 1 diabetes. Study-level findings and limits: TCRB CDR3 length was moderately but significantly reduced in all four CD4+ subsets of Type 1 diabetes patients.

Antigens of these TCRs are unknown. All of the isolated RNA was reverse transcribed, so expressed TCRB transcripts were sequenced. TCRdb's table, derived via immunoSEQ multiplex PCR, lists solely in-frame clones and lacks some. The sample lists 130,000 to 150,000 clones, around an eighth occurring once. The sequencing input was central memory CD4+ T cells from blood. All receptors derive from a man younger than 30 with type 1 diabetes.

This clone was counted only a few times. The rearrangement uses TRBV18 and TRBJ1-6; D is perhaps TRBD1 (5 bases). Germline V gene data show CDR1 as KGHSH and CDR2 as LQKENI. V was shortened by 3 bases and J by 8 bases, with 17 bases between the two germline ends. The CDR3 has 16 residues. The CDR3, as DNA: TGTGCCAGCTCACCTCTACAGGTAACGGGAGATTCACCCCTCCACTTT. Protein sequence: CASSPLQVTGDSPLHF.

The chain links TRBV9 to TRBJ2-3; TRBD2 agrees at 9 bases. Germline assignment: CDR1 SGDLS and CDR2 YYNGEE. With V trimmed by 5 bases and J by 1 base, 8 bases remained unmatched. The CDR3 runs to 16 residues. CDR3 residues: CASSPGTSLRTDTQYF. In DNA form, the CDR3 reads TGTGCCAGCAGTCCTGGGACTAGCCTTCGCACAGATACGCAGTATTTT.

This clone showed up just a few times. This sequence joins TRBV6-5 and TRBJ2-1; the D is unclear. CDR3 length: 13 residues. Germline V gives CDR1 MNHEY, CDR2 SVGAGI. Trimming removed 5 bases at V and 4 bases at J, with 9 bases between. The CDR3 DNA sequence: TGTGCCAGCAGTCCCACAGCTTACAATGAGCAGTTCTTC. This sequence encodes CASSPTAYNEQFF.

This clone occurred a few times. V gene TRBV13 combines with J gene TRBJ2-3, with D perhaps TRBD1 or TRBD2 (6 bases each). CDR1 is PRHDT, CDR2 FYEKMQ, per germline (reference sequence). CDR3 length equals 16 residues. The V end lost 5 bases, the J end lost 0 bases, and 15 bases lay between the germline ends. CDR3 nucleotide sequence: TGTGCCAGCAGCCCCACAGGGACTGCTAGCACAGATACGCAGTATTTT. Residues: CASSPTGTASTDTQYF.

The chain uses TRBV28 and TRBJ2-6; D uncertain. Looked up from germline, CDR1 is MDHEN and CDR2 is SYDVKM. The CDR3 length is 14 residues. CDR3 loop: CASSSNTGANVLTF. CDR3 sequence (DNA): TGTGCAAGCTCTTCCAACACTGGGGCCAACGTCCTGACTTTC.

This CDR3 is CASSNREGQPQHF. Here the CDR3 DNA reads TGTGCCAGCAGTAACAGGGAGGGACAGCCCCAGCATTTT. This chain connects TRBV28 to TRBJ1-5; D perhaps matches TRBD1 (6 bases). CDR3 size: 13 residues. Between the trimmed V and J ends, which lost 5 bases and 7 bases, there was a span of 12 bases. CDR1 and CDR2 from the germline V gene are MDHEN and SYDVKM.

The table lists this clone with a few counts. This specimen includes other DNA sequences encoding the same CDR3. The gene calls are TRBV6-5 and TRBJ2-3, with D possibly matching TRBD2 (6 bases). The CDR3 runs to 14 residues. V shed 5 bases and J shed 2 bases, with 11 bases lying between them. The germline V gene has CDR1 MNHEY and CDR2 SVGAGI. The chain's CDR3 is CASSPGLSTDTQYF. DNA of the CDR3: TGTGCCAGCAGTCCAGGACTATCCACAGATACGCAGTATTTT.

The genes are TRBV5-4 and TRBJ2-3; TRBD1 aligns across 8 bases. The V gene's germline CDR1 is SGHNT and CDR2 YYREEE (reference sequence). The junction had 11 bases not matched to a gene; V was cut back by 5 bases and J by 3 bases. This CDR3 has 16 amino acids. This CDR3 reads CASSRRTGWGTDTQYF. In nucleotides, the CDR3 is TGTGCCAGCAGTCGGCGGACAGGGTGGGGGACAGATACGCAGTATTTT.

CDR3 nucleotide sequence: TGCGCCAGCAGCTTGGACCAGGGGCGCAGAGGTGGCTACACCTTC. Protein product: CASSLDQGRRGGYTF. This chain links TRBV5-1 with TRBJ1-2, with D perhaps matching TRBD1 (6 bases). CDR3 length: 15 residues. Trimming took off 0 bases at V and 7 bases at J, with 16 bases between the two ends. Germline V CDR1 and CDR2: SGHRS, YFSETQ.

This clone has a handful of counts. The chain employs TRBV5-1 and TRBJ2-2; unclear D gene. Deletions cut 0 bases from V and 5 bases from J, with 14 bases between. Germline CDR1 SGHRS, CDR2 YFSETQ. This CDR3 region has 16 residues. CDR3: CASSLDGDVVTGELFF. In DNA form, the CDR3 reads TGCGCCAGCAGCTTGGATGGGGATGTAGTTACCGGGGAGCTGTTTTTT.

The V and J genes are TRBV30 and TRBJ2-6, with TRBD1 as a possible D gene (6 bases). The germline V gene has CDR1 GTSNPN and CDR2 SVGIG (reference sequence). The CDR3 totals 15 residues. Trimming took off 5 bases at V and 0 bases at J, with 11 bases between the two ends. Here the CDR3 reads CAWGTGSSGANVLTF. The CDR3 DNA reads as TGTGCCTGGGGCACAGGGAGCTCTGGGGCCAACGTCCTGACTTTC.

The V gene is TRBV9, the J gene TRBJ2-1; D unclear. The germline V and J ends were trimmed by 0 bases and 3 bases, with 7 bases remaining between them. The CDR3 loop spans 14 amino acids. Germline V gives CDR1 SGDLS, CDR2 YYNGEE. The CDR3 DNA is TGTGCCAGCAGCGTAGTGAGATACTACAATGAGCAGTTCTTC. It specifies CASSVVRYYNEQFF.

There are a few counts of this clone. This chain connects TRBV29-1 to TRBJ2-5; TRBD1 is a possible D gene (6 bases). The V end lost 5 bases, the J end lost 5 bases, and 15 bases lay between the germline ends. CDR3 length: 13 amino acids. Germline V gene sequence: CDR1 SQVTM, CDR2 ANQGSEA. This chain's CDR3 is CSVQGMASETQYF. CDR3 sequence (DNA): TGCAGCGTTCAGGGGATGGCTTCCGAGACCCAGTACTTC.

The rearrangement uses TRBV7-8 and TRBJ2-7, with D maybe TRBD1 (6 bases). The length of the CDR3 is 14 residues. V lost 5 bases, J lost 3 bases, and 14 bases lay in between. Germline V lookup: CDR1 SGHVS, CDR2 FQNEAQ. CDR3 nucleotide sequence: TGTGCCAGCAGCCATGGACAGAGAAACTACGAGCAGTACTTC. Protein: CASSHGQRNYEQYF.

The rearrangement joins TRBV5-1 to TRBJ1-3, with D hard to call. Germline V gives CDR1 SGHRS, CDR2 YFSETQ. The CDR3 sequence is 18 residues long. The V and J ends lost 0 bases and 2 bases respectively, with 18 bases between them. The CDR3 loop reads CASSLAPNLNGAGNTIYF. As DNA, the CDR3 is TGCGCCAGCAGCTTGGCCCCAAACTTGAACGGGGCTGGAAACACCATATATTTT.

This clone was picked up a small number of times. V and J are TRBV2 and TRBJ2-2, with D uncertain. This CDR3 region has 14 residues. Germline V CDR1 and CDR2: SNHLY, FYNNEI. Trimming removed 5 bases from V and 0 bases from J, with 7 bases in between. CDR3 amino acids: CASSPGTNTGELFF. In DNA form, the CDR3 reads TGTGCCAGCAGTCCCGGCACGAACACCGGGGAGCTGTTTTTT. The full variable domain, with the rest looked up from reference TRBV2 and TRBJ2-2, is EPEVTQTPSHQVTQMGQEVILRCVPISNHLYFYWYRQILGQKVEFLVSFYNNEISEKSEIFDDQFSVERPDGSNFTLKIRSTKLEDSAMYFCASSPGTNTGELFFGEGSRLTVL.

This clone was seen a handful of times. The V call is TRBV21-1, the J call TRBJ2-1. TRBV21-1 constitutes a pseudogene. The CDR3 contains 17 residues. Here the CDR3 DNA reads TGTGCCAGCAGCATCGGTAGTAAGGGCAGCTCCTACAATGAGCAGTTCTTC. Its protein is CASSIGSKGSSYNEQFF.

This rearrangement joins TRBV7-2 to TRBJ1-2, with D unresolved. V lost 5 bases, J lost 4 bases, and 11 bases lay in between. CDR1 is SGHTA and CDR2 is FQGNSA in the germline V gene. This CDR3 is built from 13 residues. The CDR3 region is CASSLQFPYGYTF. The CDR3 coding sequence is TGTGCCAGCAGCCTCCAGTTTCCCTATGGCTACACCTTC.